The 27 T cell receptor beta chains below come from one sample, sequenced in a study of cytomegalovirus exposure and HLA in healthy donors. PCR employed 60 Vbeta and 13 Jbeta primers. Measured with immunoSEQ multiplex PCR; TCRdb has only the in-frame clones, and not every one. The sample has 150,000 to 200,000 clones, 75% to 80% seen once; the top ten hold 6.3%. Sequencing was carried out using PBMCs. These receptors originate from a man between 40 and 49 years old in good health and CMV-seropositive.

J is TRBJ2-5 and V is TRBV14; 9 bases are a match to TRBD2. The V gene end was trimmed by 4 bases and the J gene end by 4 bases; junction bases not matched to a gene: 7. The CDR3 contains 15 residues. Germline-derived CDR1 and CDR2 are SGHDN and FVKESK. CDR3 sequence (DNA): TGTGCCAGCAGCCTAGCGGGAGTGGGACGAGAGACCCAGTACTTC. Its translation is CASSLAGVGRETQYF.

The gene calls are TRBV27 and TRBJ2-2; D possibly corresponds to TRBD2 (5 bases). Germline V gene data show CDR1 as MNHEY and CDR2 as SMNVEV (reference sequence). The CDR3 extends over 16 amino acids. With 10 bases removed from V and 0 bases from J, the gap between germline ends came to 18 bases. This chain's CDR3 is CATLSSGVTNTGELFF. The DNA for the CDR3 is TGTGCCACCCTCTCTTCCGGGGTAACGAACACCGGGGAGCTGTTTTTT.

The V gene is TRBV12-5, the J gene TRBJ1-1, with D maybe TRBD1 (6 bases). Trimming shortened V by 6 bases and J by 1 base, and 9 bases separated the two germline ends. This CDR3 has 13 amino acids. Germline CDR1 and CDR2: LGHNT and FRNRAP. CDR3 DNA sequence: TGTGCTAGTGGCTCACAGGGGAACACTGAAGCTTTCTTT. Amino acids: CASGSQGNTEAFF.

The V and J genes are TRBV10-3 and TRBJ2-1, with TRBD1 as a possible D gene (6 bases). Trimming took off 9 bases at V and 5 bases at J, with 20 bases between the two ends. The CDR3 extends over 15 amino acids. Germline V gene lookup returns CDR1 ENHRY and CDR2 SYGVKD. The CDR3, as DNA: TGTGCCATAACATCTACAGGGCAGAAGAACAATGAGCAGTTCTTC. This encodes CAITSTGQKNNEQFF.

The CDR3 sequence is CASSPGGDTDTQYF. The CDR3 nucleotides are TGCGCCAGCAGCCCGGGGGGGGACACAGATACGCAGTATTTT. J is TRBJ2-3 and V is TRBV5-1; TRBD2 aligns across 8 bases. The CDR3 covers 14 residues. Per the germline V gene, CDR1 is SGHRS and CDR2 is YFSETQ. V trimming: 4 bases; J trimming: 2 bases; junction bases outside the gene matches: 3.

This chain uses TRBV5-1 with TRBJ2-3, with 11 bases aligning to TRBD2. This CDR3 comprises 17 residues. CDR1 is SGHRS, CDR2 YFSETQ, per germline. V lost 0 bases and J lost 5; bases outside the gene matches: 8. The CDR3 coding sequence is TGCGCCAGCAGCTTGGCCGGGACTAGCGGTCCCGTAGATACGCAGTATTTT. Its translation is CASSLAGTSGPVDTQYF.

The J gene is TRBJ2-7, the V gene TRBV19; 12 nucleotides match TRBD2. From germline, CDR1 is LNHDA and CDR2 SQIVND (reference sequence). The CDR3 contains 15 residues. J lost 6 bases, V lost 3 bases, and 6 bases had no gene match. DNA of the CDR3: TGTGCCAGTAGTATGACTAGCGGGAGACTCGCCGAGCAGTACTTC. Translating it yields CASSMTSGRLAEQYF.

The rearrangement joins TRBV5-6 to TRBJ1-4; D uncertain. This CDR3 has 14 amino acids. CDR1 is SGHDT, CDR2 YYEEEE, per germline. Trimming shortened V by 7 bases and J by 7 bases, and 17 bases separated the two germline ends. The CDR3 nucleotides read TGTGCCAGCGGAACTCGGGAAGTAGGTGAAAAACTGTTTTTT. Its protein product is CASGTREVGEKLFF.

The V and J genes are TRBV5-1 and TRBJ2-1; possible D gene TRBD2, 5 bases. This CDR3 is 15 amino acids long. The V end lost 1 base, the J end lost 0 bases, and 8 bases lay between the germline ends. Per germline, CDR1 SGHRS and CDR2 YFSETQ. The CDR3 protein is CASSLIRDSYNEQFF. The CDR3 nucleotides are TGCGCCAGCAGCTTGATACGGGACTCCTACAATGAGCAGTTCTTC.

The rearrangement uses TRBV4-2 and TRBJ2-7; 8 bases align to TRBD2. V shed 3 bases and J 2 bases; nucleotides not matched to a gene: 9. This CDR3 comprises 16 residues. Germline V gives CDR1 LGHNA, CDR2 YNFKEQ. The CDR3 loop reads CASSQTSDVPTYEQYF. CDR3 DNA sequence: TGTGCCAGCAGCCAGACTAGCGACGTTCCCACCTACGAGCAGTACTTC.

J is TRBJ2-1 and V is TRBV4-1, with 10 bases lining up with TRBD1. With 7 bases clipped from V and 7 bases from J, the junction kept 4 bases outside the gene matches. The CDR3 is 13 amino acids. Germline V gives CDR1 MGHRA, CDR2 YSYEKL. The CDR3 is CASKWTGGNEQFF. DNA of the CDR3: TGCGCCAGCAAGTGGACAGGGGGGAATGAGCAGTTCTTC.

V is TRBV5-4 and J is TRBJ1-2, with TRBD1 as a possible D gene (6 bases). This CDR3 is 13 amino acids long. V shed 4 bases and J shed 4 bases, with 11 bases lying between them. The germline CDR1 and CDR2 sequences are SGHNT and YYREEE (reference sequence). The CDR3 nucleotides read TGTGCCAGCAGCCTACAGGGCGGCTATGGCTACACCTTC. Translating it yields CASSLQGGYGYTF.

The rearrangement joins TRBV7-6 to TRBJ2-5; 12 bases align to TRBD2. V trimming: 8 bases; J trimming: 5 bases; junction bases outside the gene matches: 12. Germline V gene sequence: CDR1 SGHVS, CDR2 FNYEAQ. The CDR3 is 16 residues long. CDR3 loop: CASLRGGTSGRETQYF. For the CDR3, the DNA is TGTGCCAGCCTTAGAGGGGGGACTAGCGGGCGGGAGACCCAGTACTTC.

The V and J genes are TRBV19 and TRBJ2-6, with 7 nucleotides matching TRBD1. Trimming cost V 7 bases and J 0 bases; bases outside gene matches: 3. Germline CDR1 LNHDA, CDR2 SQIVND (reference sequence). CDR3 length: 15 amino acids. The CDR3: CASTRGPSGANVLTF. CDR3 sequence (DNA): TGTGCCAGTACGAGGGGGCCCTCTGGGGCCAACGTCCTGACTTTC.

This clone was observed a handful of times. The chain employs TRBV4-1 and TRBJ2-1, with a weak D call TRBD2 (6 bases). The germline gives CDR1 MGHRA, CDR2 YSYEKL. Between the trimmed V and J ends, which lost 2 bases and 7 bases, there was a span of 15 bases. The CDR3 sequence is 15 residues long. CDR3 amino acids: CASSQQAGVWNEQFF. The CDR3 DNA reads as TGCGCCAGCAGCCAACAAGCGGGCGTGTGGAATGAGCAGTTCTTC.

The chain carries TRBV6-1 and TRBJ2-5; 10 nucleotides match TRBD2. The CDR3 runs to 15 residues. From germline, CDR1 is MNHNS and CDR2 SASEGT. The V and J ends lost 3 bases and 0 bases, in that order; junction bases with no gene match: 1. In nucleotides, the CDR3 is TGTGCCAGCAGTGATCTAGCGGGAGACCAAGAGACCCAGTACTTC. It specifies CASSDLAGDQETQYF.

This sequence joins TRBV27 and TRBJ1-1; TRBD1 is a possible D gene (6 bases). Germline V gene lookup returns CDR1 MNHEY and CDR2 SMNVEV (reference sequence). Between the trimmed V and J ends, which lost 5 bases and 5 bases, there was a span of 12 bases. The CDR3 is 13 amino acids. The CDR3 region is CASSQGFGTEAFF. The CDR3 nucleotides are TGTGCCAGCAGTCAGGGGTTTGGAACTGAAGCTTTCTTT.

The gene calls are TRBV5-1 and TRBJ2-7, with 7 bases matching TRBD1. J gave up 0 bases and V 4 bases, and 22 bases lay outside the gene matches. CDR1 SGHRS and CDR2 YFSETQ come from the germline V gene. The CDR3 runs 20 residues. CDR3 coding DNA: TGCGCCAGCAGCCGGGGCGATTGGCAGGGGGTAACAATTAGCTCCTACGAGCAGTACTTC. It yields the protein CASSRGDWQGVTISSYEQYF. The complete variable domain, with remaining parts taken from reference TRBV5-1 and TRBJ2-7, reads KAGVTQTPRYLIKTRGQQVTLSCSPISGHRSVSWYQQTPGQGLQFLFEYFSETQRNKGNFPGRFSGRQFSNSRSEMNVSTLELGDSALYLCASSRGDWQGVTISSYEQYFGPGTRLTVT.

This clone was recorded a few times. In nucleotides, the CDR3 is TGTGCCAGCAGCGTAGGACTAGCGCATGAGCAGTTCTTC. Amino acid sequence: CASSVGLAHEQFF. The chain carries TRBV9 and TRBJ2-1; 8 bases map to TRBD2. V shed 0 bases, J shed 8 bases, and the junction held 1 base outside the gene matches. The CDR3 contains 13 residues. The germline CDR1 and CDR2 sequences are SGDLS and YYNGEE.

The CDR3 sequence: CAITRDREGEQYF. CDR3 sequence (DNA): TGTGCCATCACCCGGGACAGGGAAGGCGAGCAGTACTTC. The chain combines TRBV10-3 with TRBJ2-7, with 9 bases lining up with TRBD1. Trimming at V came to 7 bases and at J to 6 bases, leaving 7 bases not matched to a gene. This CDR3 contains 13 residues. From germline, CDR1 is ENHRY and CDR2 SYGVKD.

The rearrangement uses TRBV11-2 and TRBJ1-1; D is uncertain. Germline CDR1 is SGHAT and CDR2 is FQNNGV. V dropped 2 bases and J dropped 0 bases, with 13 bases sitting between them. CDR3 length: 16 amino acids. CDR3: CASSLSPPVMNTEAFF. CDR3 DNA: TGTGCCAGCAGCTTAAGCCCCCCCGTCATGAACACTGAAGCTTTCTTT.

The chain employs TRBV5-5 and TRBJ2-7; D is uncertain. Germline-derived CDR1 and CDR2 are SGHKS and YYEKEE (reference sequence). The CDR3 loop spans 15 amino acids. Trimming took 4 bases from V and 0 from J, leaving 14 bases between them. CDR3 residues: CASSLRLLTSYEQYF. CDR3 DNA sequence: TGTGCCAGCAGCCTGCGACTGCTCACCTCCTACGAGCAGTACTTC.

The chain links TRBV6-5 to TRBJ1-4; TRBD1 matches at 7 bases. Per the germline V gene, CDR1 is MNHEY and CDR2 is SVGAGI. J gave up 4 bases and V 0 bases, and 5 bases lay outside the gene matches. The CDR3 totals 16 residues. The CDR3: CASSYSRRGHNEKLFF. The CDR3 DNA reads as TGTGCCAGCAGTTACTCGAGGAGGGGGCATAATGAAAAACTGTTTTTT.

The chain carries TRBV6-1 and TRBJ1-2; maybe TRBD1 (5 bases). Germline V lookup: CDR1 MNHNS, CDR2 SASEGT. With 2 bases removed from V and 4 bases from J, the gap between germline ends came to 11 bases. The CDR3 extends over 14 amino acids. The CDR3 reads CASSESGGGYGYTF. The CDR3 bases are TGTGCCAGCAGTGAATCCGGGGGGGGCTATGGCTACACCTTC.

The V call is TRBV5-4, the J call TRBJ2-1, with 11 bases that match TRBD2. This CDR3 contains 18 residues. J was trimmed by 4 bases and V by 5 bases; bases with no gene match: 14. In germline, CDR1 is SGHNT, CDR2 YYREEE (reference sequence). The CDR3 is CASSKTSGIVSPYNEQFF. CDR3 bases: TGTGCCAGCAGTAAGACTAGCGGGATTGTTTCCCCTTACAATGAGCAGTTCTTC.

The chain combines TRBV20-1 with TRBJ1-2; D not resolved. The V end lost 1 base, the J end lost 8 bases, and 8 bases lay between the germline ends. The CDR3 has 11 residues. Germline V gives CDR1 DFQATT, CDR2 SNEGSKA (reference sequence). The CDR3 here is CSARGSVGYTF. In DNA, the CDR3 is TGCAGTGCTAGAGGGAGCGTGGGCTACACCTTC.

The V and J genes are TRBV30 and TRBJ1-5; D gene unclear. Trimming took 0 bases from V and 11 from J, leaving 14 bases between them. Germline V gene data show CDR1 as GTSNPN and CDR2 as SVGIG (reference sequence). The CDR3 covers 13 residues. CDR3 in amino acids: CAWSVAVRGAQHF. Written as DNA, the CDR3 is TGTGCCTGGAGTGTAGCGGTACGGGGAGCCCAGCATTTT.